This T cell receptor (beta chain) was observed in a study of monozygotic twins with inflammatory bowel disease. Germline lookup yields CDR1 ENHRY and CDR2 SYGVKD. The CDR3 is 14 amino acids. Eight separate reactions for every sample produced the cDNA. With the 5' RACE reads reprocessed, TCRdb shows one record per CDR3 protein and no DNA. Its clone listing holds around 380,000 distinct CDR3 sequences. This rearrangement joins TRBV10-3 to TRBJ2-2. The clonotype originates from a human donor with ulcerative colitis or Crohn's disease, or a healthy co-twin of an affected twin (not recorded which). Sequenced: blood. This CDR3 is CAARRTANTGELFF.